A single sample is the source of the 10 T cell receptor beta chains below, sequenced in a study of T cell responses to AZD1222 COVID-19 vaccine. Here immunoSEQ multiplex PCR was the method, and the copy in TCRdb shows in-frame clones only, minus some. The sample carries about 200,000 clones, 85% to 95% recorded once. Specimen: peripheral blood, collected 28 days after the second dose of the MenACWY control vaccine. Receptors were obtained from an adult who received the MenACWY meningococcal vaccine as a control.

This clone was recorded a few times. Here the CDR3 reads CASSFGVQGGLAGAQFF. In nucleotides, the CDR3 is TGTGCCAGCAGTTTTGGCGTCCAAGGGGGACTAGCGGGCGCGCAGTTCTTC. The chain couples TRBV28 to TRBJ2-1; 12 bases are a match to TRBD2. Germline-derived CDR1 and CDR2 are MDHEN and SYDVKM. There are 17 residues in the CDR3. Trimming removed 3 bases from V and 12 bases from J; junction bases left unmatched: 15.

This rearrangement joins TRBV24-1 to TRBJ2-3, with D unclear. This CDR3 has 15 amino acids. V was pared by 5 bases and J by 6 bases, with 17 bases between. Germline CDR1 is KGHDR and CDR2 is SFDVKD. The CDR3 DNA is TGTGCCACCAGTGTCGAGTCCTCCTACCCGGATACGCAGTATTTT. Protein: CATSVESSYPDTQYF.

This rearrangement joins TRBV7-9 to TRBJ2-5; D unclear. Germline V gene sequence: CDR1 SEHNR, CDR2 FQNEAQ (reference sequence). The CDR3 is made up of 11 amino acids. V was shortened by 4 bases and J by 7 bases, with 7 bases between the two germline ends. The CDR3 region is CASSSFATQYF. CDR3 DNA: TGTGCCAGCAGCTCCTTTGCGACCCAGTACTTC.

This chain links TRBV23-1 with TRBJ2-7; the D is unclear. TRBV23-1 qualifies as an ORF whose function is uncertain. The germline V and J ends were trimmed by 0 bases and 7 bases, with 31 bases remaining between them. This CDR3 comprises 20 residues. The DNA for the CDR3 is TGCGCCAGCAGTCAATCACCGAGGCCCCGGCTAAATCCCCCCCCGTGGGAGCAGTACTTC. Translated: CASSQSPRPRLNPPPWEQYF.

The rearrangement joins TRBV7-3 to TRBJ1-1; D gene ambiguous. Germline V gene data show CDR1 as SGHTA and CDR2 as FQGTGA. Between the trimmed V and J ends, which lost 2 bases and 4 bases, there was a span of 8 bases. CDR3 length: 13 amino acids. This CDR3 is CASSLSDGTEAFF. The CDR3 region has the DNA TGTGCCAGCAGCTTATCCGATGGCACTGAAGCTTTCTTT.

This chain connects TRBV21-1 to TRBJ2-7; the table calls TRBD1, which could not be checked here. TRBV21-1 is designated a pseudogene. The CDR3 contains 14 residues. In DNA, the CDR3 is TGTGCCAGCAGCATCAGGGGCAGCTCCTACGAGCAGTACTTC. This sequence encodes CASSIRGSSYEQYF.

The rearrangement links TRBV6-1 to TRBJ2-2; 13 nucleotides line up with TRBD2. CDR1 is MNHNS and CDR2 is SASEGT in the germline V gene. V shed 0 bases and J 0 bases; nucleotides not matched to a gene: 13. This CDR3 has 22 residues. CDR3 coding DNA: TGTGCCAGCAGTGAAGCGCAGTGGACTAGCGGGAGAGGATGGGCGAACACCGGGGAGCTGTTTTTT. As protein: CASSEAQWTSGRGWANTGELFF.

The rearrangement links TRBV6-5 to TRBJ1-2, with D perhaps TRBD1 (5 bases). The CDR3 totals 14 residues. Trimming removed 6 bases at V and 5 bases at J, with 16 bases between. Germline V gene sequence: CDR1 MNHEY, CDR2 SVGAGI. This chain's CDR3 is CASSLDGALYGYTF. DNA for the CDR3: TGTGCCAGCAGCCTTGACGGGGCCCTTTATGGCTACACCTTC.

This clone was detected once. The genes are TRBV6-5 and TRBJ1-3; possibly TRBD1 for D (6 bases). With 7 bases removed from V and 2 bases from J, the gap between germline ends came to 15 bases. This CDR3 has 15 residues. The germline V gene encodes CDR1 MNHEY and CDR2 SVGAGI. CDR3 in amino acids: CASTTPGTTGNTIYF. The CDR3 DNA follows: TGTGCCAGCACCACCCCCGGGACAACTGGAAACACCATATATTTT.

The genes are TRBV5-4 and TRBJ2-7; D is possibly TRBD1 or TRBD2 (5 bases each). Germline CDR1 is SGHNT and CDR2 is YYREEE (reference sequence). Trimming stripped 5 bases from V and 12 bases from J, with 21 bases between. The CDR3 runs 13 residues. DNA for the CDR3: TGTGCCAGCAGTCTCGGGACGGACGCTAGTAGGTACTTC. Translating gives CASSLGTDASRYF. Supplemented by reference TRBV5-4 and TRBJ2-7, the full variable domain reads ETGVTQSPTHLIKTRGQQVTLRCSSQSGHNTVSWYQQALGQGPQFIFQYYREEENGRGNFPPRFSGLQFPNYSSELNVNALELDDSALYLCASSLGTDASRYFGPGTRLTVT.